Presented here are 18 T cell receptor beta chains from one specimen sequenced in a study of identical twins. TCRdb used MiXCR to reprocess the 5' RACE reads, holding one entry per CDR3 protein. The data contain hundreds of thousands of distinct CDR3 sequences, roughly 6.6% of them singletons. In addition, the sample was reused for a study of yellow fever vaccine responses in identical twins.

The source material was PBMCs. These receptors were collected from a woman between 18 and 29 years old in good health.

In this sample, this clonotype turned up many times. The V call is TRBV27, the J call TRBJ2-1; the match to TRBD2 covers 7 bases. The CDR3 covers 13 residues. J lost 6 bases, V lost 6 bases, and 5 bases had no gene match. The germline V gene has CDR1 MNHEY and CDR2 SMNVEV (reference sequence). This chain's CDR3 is CASRSGTTNEQFF. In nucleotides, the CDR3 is TGTGCCAGCAGATCCGGGACTACCAATGAGCAGTTCTTC.

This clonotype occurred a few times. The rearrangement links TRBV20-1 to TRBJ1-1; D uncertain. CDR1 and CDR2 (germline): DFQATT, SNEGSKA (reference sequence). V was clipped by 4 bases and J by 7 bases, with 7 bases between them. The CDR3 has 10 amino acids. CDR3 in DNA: TGCAGTGCTATAGCATTTGAAGCTTTCTTT. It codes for CSAIAFEAFF.

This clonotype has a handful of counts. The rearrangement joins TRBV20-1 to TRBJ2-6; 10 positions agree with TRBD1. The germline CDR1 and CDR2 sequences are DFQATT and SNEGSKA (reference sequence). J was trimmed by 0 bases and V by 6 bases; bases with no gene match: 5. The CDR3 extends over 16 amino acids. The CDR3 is CSATGQGDSGANVLTF. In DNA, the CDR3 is TGCAGTGCCACCGGACAGGGGGACTCTGGGGCCAACGTCCTGACTTTC.

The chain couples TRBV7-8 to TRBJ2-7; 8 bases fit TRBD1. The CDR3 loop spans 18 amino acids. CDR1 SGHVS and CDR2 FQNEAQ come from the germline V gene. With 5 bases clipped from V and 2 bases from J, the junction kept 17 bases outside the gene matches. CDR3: CASSRPGQAPSPAYEQYF. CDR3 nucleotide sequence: TGTGCCAGCAGCAGGCCGGGACAGGCTCCTTCCCCGGCCTACGAGCAGTACTTC.

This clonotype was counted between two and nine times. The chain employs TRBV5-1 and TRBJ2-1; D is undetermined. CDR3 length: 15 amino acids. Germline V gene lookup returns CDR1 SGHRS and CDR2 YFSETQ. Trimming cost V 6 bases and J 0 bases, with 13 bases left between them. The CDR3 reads CASKETEISYNEQFF. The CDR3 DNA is TGCGCCAGCAAAGAGACGGAGATCTCCTACAATGAGCAGTTCTTC.

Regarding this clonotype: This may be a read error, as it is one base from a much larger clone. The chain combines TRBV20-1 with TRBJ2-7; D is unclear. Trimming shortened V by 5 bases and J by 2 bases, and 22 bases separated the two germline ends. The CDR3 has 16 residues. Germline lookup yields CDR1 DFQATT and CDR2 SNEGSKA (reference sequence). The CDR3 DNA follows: TGCAGTGCTTCTGACTTATCTCACCTTGCCACCTACGAGCAGTACGTC. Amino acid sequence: CSASDLSHLATYEQYV.

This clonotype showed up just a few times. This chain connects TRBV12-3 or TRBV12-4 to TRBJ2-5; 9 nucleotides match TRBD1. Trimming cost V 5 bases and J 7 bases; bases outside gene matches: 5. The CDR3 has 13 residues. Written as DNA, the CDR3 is TGTGCCAGCAGTCATGGACAGGGGCTGACCCAGTACTTC. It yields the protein CASSHGQGLTQYF.

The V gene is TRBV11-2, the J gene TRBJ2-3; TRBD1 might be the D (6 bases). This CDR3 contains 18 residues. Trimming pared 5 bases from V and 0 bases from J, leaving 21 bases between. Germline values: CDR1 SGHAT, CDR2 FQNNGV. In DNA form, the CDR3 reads TGTGCCAGCAGCCCTTGGGCTCTACAGGGTGGAAGCACAGATACGCAGTATTTT. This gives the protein CASSPWALQGGSTDTQYF.

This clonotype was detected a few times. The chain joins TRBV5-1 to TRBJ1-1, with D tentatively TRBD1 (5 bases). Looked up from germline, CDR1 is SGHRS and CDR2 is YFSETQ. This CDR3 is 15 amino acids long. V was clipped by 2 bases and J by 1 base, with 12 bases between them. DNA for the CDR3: TGCGCCAGCAGCTTCCAGACTGGGGCGAACACTGAAGCTTTCTTT. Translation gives CASSFQTGANTEAFF.

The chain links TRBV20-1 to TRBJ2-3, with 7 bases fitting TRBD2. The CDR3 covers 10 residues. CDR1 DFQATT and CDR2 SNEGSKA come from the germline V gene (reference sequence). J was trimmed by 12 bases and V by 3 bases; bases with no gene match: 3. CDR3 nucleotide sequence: TGCAGTGCTAGGGGGACTACCCAGTATTTT. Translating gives CSARGTTQYF.

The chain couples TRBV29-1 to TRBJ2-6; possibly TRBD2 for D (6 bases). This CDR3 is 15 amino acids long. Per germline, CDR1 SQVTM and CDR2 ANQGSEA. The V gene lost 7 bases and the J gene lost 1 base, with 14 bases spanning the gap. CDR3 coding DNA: TGCAGCGAGACACGGGAGCAGTCTGGGGCCAACGTCCTGACTTTC. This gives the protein CSETREQSGANVLTF.

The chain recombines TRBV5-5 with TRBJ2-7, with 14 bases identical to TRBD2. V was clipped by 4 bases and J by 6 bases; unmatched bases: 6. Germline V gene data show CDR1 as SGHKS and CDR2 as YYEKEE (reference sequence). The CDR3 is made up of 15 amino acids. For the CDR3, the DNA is TGTGCCAGCAGCCGCCAGGGACTAGCGGGGGCCGAGCAGTACTTC. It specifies CASSRQGLAGAEQYF.

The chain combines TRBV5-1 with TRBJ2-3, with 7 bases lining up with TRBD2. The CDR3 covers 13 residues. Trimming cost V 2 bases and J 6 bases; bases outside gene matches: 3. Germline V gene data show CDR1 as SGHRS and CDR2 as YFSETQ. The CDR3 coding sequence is TGCGCCAGCAGCTTCGGGGGGAAGGATACGCAGTATTTT. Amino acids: CASSFGGKDTQYF.

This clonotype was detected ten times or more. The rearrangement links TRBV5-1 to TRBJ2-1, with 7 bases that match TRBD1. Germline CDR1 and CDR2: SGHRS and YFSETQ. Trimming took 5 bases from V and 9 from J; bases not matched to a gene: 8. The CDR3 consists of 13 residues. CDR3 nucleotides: TGCGCCAGCAGGGAAACAGGGGCGGCTGAGCAGTTCTTC. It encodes CASRETGAAEQFF.

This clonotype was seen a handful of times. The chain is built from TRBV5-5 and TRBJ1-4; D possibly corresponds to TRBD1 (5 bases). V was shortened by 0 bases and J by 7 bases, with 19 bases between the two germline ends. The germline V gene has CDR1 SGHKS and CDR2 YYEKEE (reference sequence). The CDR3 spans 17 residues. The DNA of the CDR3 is TGTGCCAGCAGCTTGGCAGTTCTCGGGACCTGGAGTGAAAAACTGTTTTTT. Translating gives CASSLAVLGTWSEKLFF.

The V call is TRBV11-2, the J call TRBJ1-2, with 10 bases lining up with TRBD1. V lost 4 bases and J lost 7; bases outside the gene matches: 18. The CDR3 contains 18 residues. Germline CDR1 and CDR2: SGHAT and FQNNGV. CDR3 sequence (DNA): TGTGCCAGCAGCTCCCTACCGATTCGACAGGGGGCTAGTGGTGGCTACACCTTC. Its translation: CASSSLPIRQGASGGYTF.

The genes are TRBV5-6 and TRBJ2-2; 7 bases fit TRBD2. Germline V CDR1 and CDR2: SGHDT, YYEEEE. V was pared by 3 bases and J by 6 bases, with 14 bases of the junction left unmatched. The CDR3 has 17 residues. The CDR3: CASSSGLAGEFAGELFF. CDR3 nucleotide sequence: TGTGCCAGCAGCTCCGGACTCGCGGGGGAATTTGCCGGGGAGCTGTTTTTT.

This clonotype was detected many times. CDR3 coding DNA: TGCAGTGCTCCTAGGACTAATTCCTACGAGCAGTACTTC. This translates into CSAPRTNSYEQYF. The V call is TRBV20-1, the J call TRBJ2-7; D is perhaps TRBD2 (6 bases). The CDR3 totals 13 residues. CDR1 and CDR2 from the germline V gene are DFQATT and SNEGSKA (reference sequence). Trimming stripped 5 bases from V and 1 base from J, with 12 bases between.